Included here is one T cell receptor beta chain sequence, with context. Its antigen is not known. The entry originates in a study of T cell repertoires in cytomegalovirus infection. In the study overall: HLA-B-restricted CMV epitopes that are well studied were used alongside recently identified HLA-C-restricted ones. It can be stated that public TCR beta signatures indicated CMV infection as well as a matching HLA type.

Study outcomes and limitations: Carriers of CMV and the relevant HLA type were discriminated by public TCR beta frequency.

This CDR3 has 14 amino acids. Per germline, CDR1 SGDLS and CDR2 YYNGEE. Trimming took 0 bases from V and 7 from J, leaving 10 bases between them. TCRdb redid the calling of the reads with MiXCR, one entry per CDR3 protein. The sample yields around 750,000 distinct CDR3 sequences, approximately 30% seen once. The chain recombines TRBV9 with TRBJ2-2; unclear D gene. The TCR originated in a human donor in good health (CMV status not recorded). Some clones in this sample may be carry-over from other donors' samples. Specimen: cultured CD8+ T cells from PBMCs, collected from culture after CMV antigen stimulation. CDR3 sequence reads: CASSVGSVGGELFF. The CDR3 DNA follows: TGTGCCAGCAGCGTAGGATCCGTGGGCGGGGAGCTGTTTTTT.